A single sample is the source of the 2 T cell receptor beta chains below, sequenced in a study of blood T cell repertoires in COVID-19. Sequenced by immunoSEQ multiplex PCR; TCRdb stores in-frame clones only, minus some. Of over 200,000 clones listed, 86% were seen once; the top ten hold about 2.2%. The sample taken for sequencing was peripheral blood. Every receptor here comes from a man aged 25 to 40 who had recovered from COVID-19.

This chain uses TRBV21-1 with TRBJ1-2; TRBD1, the table's D call, lacks a check against the DNA. TRBV21-1 corresponds to a pseudogene. The CDR3 extends over 11 amino acids. CDR3 sequence: CASGTAEGYTF. The CDR3 nucleotides read TGTGCCTCCGGGACAGCTGAAGGCTACACCTTC.

The chain carries TRBV4-2 and TRBJ2-2, with TRBD1 identical over 7 bases. Germline CDR1 reads LGHNA; CDR2 reads YNFKEQ. Trimming took 1 base from V and 4 from J; bases not matched to a gene: 6. This CDR3 region has 16 residues. In DNA, the CDR3 is TGTGCCAGCAGCCAAGTTTACAGGGGAAGCACCGGGGAGCTGTTTTTT. Encoded protein: CASSQVYRGSTGELFF.